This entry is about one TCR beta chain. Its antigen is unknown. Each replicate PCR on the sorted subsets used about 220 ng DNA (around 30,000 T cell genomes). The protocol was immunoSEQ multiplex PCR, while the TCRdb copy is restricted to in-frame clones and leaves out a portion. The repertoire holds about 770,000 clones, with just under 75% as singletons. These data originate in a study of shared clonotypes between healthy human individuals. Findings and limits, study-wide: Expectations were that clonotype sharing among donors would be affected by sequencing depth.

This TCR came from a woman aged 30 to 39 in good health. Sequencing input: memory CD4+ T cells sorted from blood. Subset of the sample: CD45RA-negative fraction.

The CDR3: CASSLGLAGVGETQYF. The CDR3 DNA follows: TGTGCCAGCAGCTTGGGACTAGCGGGAGTTGGGGAGACCCAGTACTTC. The V call is TRBV7-9, the J call TRBJ2-5; 14 nucleotides line up with TRBD2. The length of the CDR3 is 16 residues. J gave up 5 bases and V 3 bases, and 5 bases lay outside the gene matches. The V gene's germline CDR1 is SEHNR and CDR2 FQNEAQ (reference sequence).